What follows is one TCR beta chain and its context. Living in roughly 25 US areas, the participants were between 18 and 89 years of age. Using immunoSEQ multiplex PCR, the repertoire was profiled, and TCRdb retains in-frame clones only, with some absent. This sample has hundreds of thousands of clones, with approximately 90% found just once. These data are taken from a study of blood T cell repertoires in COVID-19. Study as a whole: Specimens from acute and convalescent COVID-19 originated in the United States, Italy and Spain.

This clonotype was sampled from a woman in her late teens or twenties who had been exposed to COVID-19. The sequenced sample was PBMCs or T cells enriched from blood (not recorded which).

In DNA, the CDR3 is TGCGCCAGCAGCTCTCTCCGGGACAGTGGTATAGCGAGTTACGAGCAGTACTTC. Translation gives CASSSLRDSGIASYEQYF. The V and J genes are TRBV5-1 and TRBJ2-7; 7 bases are shared with TRBD1. The J segment lost 4 bases and the V segment lost 3 bases, leaving 19 bases of the junction unmatched. The CDR3 runs 18 residues. Germline V gene sequence: CDR1 SGHRS, CDR2 YFSETQ.